A selection of T cell receptor beta chains follows, all from one sample in a study of OX40 agonist ivuxolimab in advanced cancers. Measured with immunoSEQ multiplex PCR; TCRdb has only the in-frame clones, and not every one. In the table there are about 88,000 clones, approximately 85% of which are singletons. The specimen comprised CD4+ or CD8+ T cells sorted from blood, sampled in a trial of the OX40 agonist ivuxolimab. These receptors were taken from an adult with an advanced solid tumor such as melanoma, head and neck, liver or kidney cancer. Each CDR3 is given with its conserved first and last residue. D genes are given only for firm matches. Clone size is given for some rows only: seen once, a few or many times, or a class if the clone is expanded.

V: TRBV14
size: NA
D: TRBD1
J: TRBJ1-1
CDR3: CASSRKVGQGMNTEAFF
DNA: TGTGCCAGCAGCCGAAAGGTGGGACAGGGAATGAACACTGAAGCTTTCTTT

V: TRBV27
size: NA
D: TRBD2
J: TRBJ2-1
CDR3: CASRSGRMGNEQFF
DNA: TGTGCCAGTCGTAGCGGGAGAATGGGGAATGAGCAGTTCTTC

V: TRBV9
size: NA
D: NA
J: TRBJ2-2
CDR3: CASSKTGTGGPTGELFF
DNA: TGTGCCAGCAGCAAGACCGGGACGGGGGGCCCCACCGGGGAGCTGTTTTTT

V: TRBV19
size: NA
D: NA
J: TRBJ1-2
CDR3: CASSKGSTDDYGYTF
DNA: TGTGCCAGTAGTAAAGGCTCGACAGACGACTATGGCTACACCTTC

V: TRBV7-9
size: NA
D: NA
J: TRBJ2-2
CDR3: CASSFPAGELFF
DNA: TGTGCCAGCAGCTTCCCTGCCGGGGAGCTGTTTTTT

V: TRBV7-3
size: NA
D: TRBD1
J: TRBJ1-2
CDR3: CASSLSGGNQGYTF
DNA: TGTGCCAGCAGCTTATCAGGGGGCAACCAAGGCTACACCTTC

V: TRBV4-2
size: NA
D: TRBD1
J: TRBJ2-1
CDR3: CASSQETGNYNEQFF
DNA: TGTGCCAGCAGCCAAGAGACAGGGAACTACAATGAGCAGTTCTTC

V: TRBV20-1
size: NA
D: NA
J: TRBJ2-1
CDR3: CSALHYTPRLF
DNA: TGCAGTGCGCTACACTATACACCCCGACTCTTC

V: TRBV7-9
size: NA
D: NA
J: TRBJ2-3
CDR3: CASSLDGQLNTDTQYF
DNA: TGTGCCAGCAGCTTAGATGGGCAGTTGAACACAGATACGCAGTATTTT

V: TRBV11-3
size: NA
D: NA
J: TRBJ2-3
CDR3: CASSLGFGGPGSDTQYF
DNA: TGTGCCAGCAGCTTAGGTTTCGGGGGGCCCGGTTCAGATACGCAGTATTTT

V: TRBV30
size: NA
D: NA
J: TRBJ1-1
CDR3: CAWGSDIEAFF
DNA: TGTGCCTGGGGGTCAGACATTGAAGCTTTCTTT

V: TRBV7-2
size: NA
D: NA
J: TRBJ2-7
CDR3: CASSSDGGYEQYF
DNA: TGTGCCAGCAGCTCCGACGGTGGATACGAGCAGTACTTC

V: TRBV7-3
size: NA
D: NA
J: TRBJ2-2
CDR3: CASGRILGGELFF
DNA: TGTGCCAGCGGGAGGATTTTGGGCGGGGAGCTGTTTTTT

V: TRBV11-2
size: NA
D: NA
J: TRBJ2-1
CDR3: CASSSLGRGYNEQFF
DNA: TGTGCCAGCAGCTCGCTGGGCAGGGGATACAATGAGCAGTTCTTC

V: TRBV13
size: few
D: NA
J: TRBJ2-7
CDR3: CASSQTGSEQYF
DNA: TGTGCCAGCAGCCAAACAGGGTCCGAGCAGTACTTC

V: TRBV28
size: NA
D: NA
J: TRBJ2-1
CDR3: CASSFSSSYNEQFF
DNA: TGTGCCAGCAGTTTTTCGAGCTCCTACAATGAGCAGTTCTTC

V: TRBV28
size: NA
D: NA
J: TRBJ2-5
CDR3: CASQVGSWERTEETQYF
DNA: TGTGCCAGCCAAGTGGGGTCGTGGGAGCGAACCGAAGAGACCCAGTACTTC

V: TRBV7-9
size: NA
D: NA
J: TRBJ1-1
CDR3: CASSLGGMSTEAFF
DNA: TGTGCCAGCAGCTTAGGAGGGATGAGCACTGAAGCTTTCTTT

V: TRBV11-2
size: NA
D: TRBD2
J: TRBJ2-7
CDR3: CASSLGTSGSYEQYF
DNA: TGTGCCAGCAGCTTAGGAACTAGCGGGAGCTACGAGCAGTACTTC

V: TRBV10-3
size: NA
D: TRBD1
J: TRBJ2-7
CDR3: CAIRAEGTGASEQYF
DNA: TGTGCGATCAGGGCGGAGGGGACAGGGGCCTCCGAGCAGTACTTC

V: TRBV11-3
size: NA
D: TRBD2
J: TRBJ2-7
CDR3: CASSLGISGSTEQYF
DNA: TGTGCCAGCAGCTTAGGTATCAGCGGGAGTACCGAGCAGTACTTC

V: TRBV5-4
size: NA
D: NA
J: TRBJ2-7
CDR3: CASSLTVQDEQYF
DNA: TGTGCCAGCAGCTTAACGGTCCAAGACGAGCAGTACTTC

V: TRBV14
size: NA
D: NA
J: TRBJ1-1
CDR3: CASSQEGVTSEAFF
DNA: TGTGCCAGCAGCCAAGAAGGGGTTACCTCTGAAGCTTTCTTT

V: TRBV14
size: NA
D: NA
J: TRBJ2-7
CDR3: CASSQDGGHMGRIPYEQYF
DNA: TGTGCCAGCAGCCAAGATGGGGGACACATGGGCCGTATACCCTACGAGCAGTACTTC

V: TRBV9
size: NA
D: NA
J: TRBJ2-2
CDR3: CASSPYSTGELFF
DNA: TGTGCCAGCAGCCCCTATAGTACCGGGGAGCTGTTTTTT